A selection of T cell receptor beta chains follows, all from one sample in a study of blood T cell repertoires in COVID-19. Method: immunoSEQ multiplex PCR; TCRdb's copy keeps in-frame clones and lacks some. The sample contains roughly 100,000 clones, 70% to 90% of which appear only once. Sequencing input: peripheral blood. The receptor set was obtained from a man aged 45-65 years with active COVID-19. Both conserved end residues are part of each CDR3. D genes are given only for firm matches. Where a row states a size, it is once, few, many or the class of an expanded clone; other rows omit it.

CDR3 protein: CSVARIADTEAFF
CDR3 DNA: TGCAGCGTGGCACGGATCGCGGACACTGAAGCTTTCTTT
V gene: TRBV29-1
CDR3 length: 13
J gene: TRBJ1-1
D gene: -
clone size: -

CDR3 protein: CASGLNETQYF
CDR3 DNA: TGCGCCAGCGGACTTAACGAGACCCAGTACTTC
V gene: TRBV23-1
CDR3 length: 11
J gene: TRBJ2-5
D gene: -
clone size: few

CDR3 protein: CASSLGGNEQFF
CDR3 DNA: TGTGCCAGCAGTCTGGGCGGGAATGAGCAGTTCTTC
V gene: TRBV5-4
CDR3 length: 12
J gene: TRBJ2-1
D gene: -
clone size: -

CDR3 protein: CASSPERGVFNEQFF
CDR3 DNA: TGTGCCAGCAGCCCTGAGCGGGGGGTCTTCAATGAGCAGTTCTTC
V gene: TRBV13
CDR3 length: 15
J gene: TRBJ2-1
D gene: TRBD2
clone size: -

CDR3 protein: CAGLKDRTLSGNTIYF
CDR3 DNA: TGTGCCGGTTTGAAGGACAGGACCCTCTCTGGAAACACCATATATTTT
V gene: TRBV30
CDR3 length: 16
J gene: TRBJ1-3
D gene: TRBD1
clone size: -

CDR3 protein: CASSQPPGLAVTIGYEQFF
CDR3 DNA: TGCGCCAGCAGCCAGCCCCCGGGACTAGCGGTTACCATTGGCTATGAGCAGTTCTTC
V gene: TRBV4-1
CDR3 length: 19
J gene: TRBJ2-1
D gene: TRBD2
clone size: -

CDR3 protein: CASNVPGQRNTEAFF
CDR3 DNA: TGTGCCAGCAATGTGCCGGGACAGAGGAACACTGAAGCTTTCTTT
V gene: TRBV6-5
CDR3 length: 15
J gene: TRBJ1-1
D gene: TRBD1
clone size: once

CDR3 protein: CASNTFPGRDNGYTF
CDR3 DNA: TGTGCCAGCAACACTTTTCCGGGGAGGGATAATGGCTACACCTTC
V gene: TRBV16
CDR3 length: 15
J gene: TRBJ1-2
D gene: -
clone size: few

CDR3 protein: CATSDRYGYTF
CDR3 DNA: TGTGCCACCAGTGATCGCTATGGCTACACCTTC
V gene: TRBV24-1
CDR3 length: 11
J gene: TRBJ1-2
D gene: -
clone size: few

CDR3 protein: CASSSRTGGLNEQFF
CDR3 DNA: TGTGCCAGCAGCTCAAGAACCGGGGGGTTAAATGAGCAGTTCTTC
V gene: TRBV13
CDR3 length: 15
J gene: TRBJ2-1
D gene: TRBD2
clone size: -

CDR3 protein: CAWSADRGNQPQHF
CDR3 DNA: TGTGCCTGGAGTGCGGACAGGGGGAATCAGCCCCAGCATTTT
V gene: TRBV30
CDR3 length: 14
J gene: TRBJ1-5
D gene: TRBD1
clone size: -

CDR3 protein: CASSFFAGIGTQYF
CDR3 DNA: TGTGCCAGCAGCTTTTTTGCGGGAATTGGTACGCAGTATTTT
V gene: TRBV5-4
CDR3 length: 14
J gene: TRBJ2-3
D gene: -
clone size: -

CDR3 protein: CAISESPGRGLTYEQYF
CDR3 DNA: TGTGCCATCAGTGAGTCTCCGGGGCGGGGGCTTACCTACGAGCAGTACTTC
V gene: TRBV10-3
CDR3 length: 17
J gene: TRBJ2-7
D gene: -
clone size: -

CDR3 protein: CASSRDSNYGYTF
CDR3 DNA: TGCGCCAGCAGTCGGGACAGCAACTATGGCTACACCTTC
V gene: TRBV10-2
CDR3 length: 13
J gene: TRBJ1-2
D gene: TRBD1
clone size: -

CDR3 protein: CASSVEGTATYEQYF
CDR3 DNA: TGTGCCAGCAGCGTAGAGGGGACAGCTACCTACGAGCAGTACTTC
V gene: TRBV9
CDR3 length: 15
J gene: TRBJ2-7
D gene: TRBD1
clone size: -

CDR3 protein: CATSDSLKRDSSGANVLTF
CDR3 DNA: TGTGCCACCAGTGACTCCCTCAAAAGGGACAGCTCTGGGGCCAACGTCCTGACTTTC
V gene: TRBV24-1
CDR3 length: 19
J gene: TRBJ2-6
D gene: TRBD1
clone size: -

CDR3 protein: CASRQPENTEAFF
CDR3 DNA: TGTGCCAGCAGGCAACCAGAGAACACTGAAGCTTTCTTT
V gene: TRBV6-6
CDR3 length: 13
J gene: TRBJ1-1
D gene: -
clone size: once

CDR3 protein: CASSLEHLAGLETQYF
CDR3 DNA: TGTGCCAGCAGCTTGGAACACCTAGCGGGCTTAGAGACCCAGTACTTC
V gene: TRBV5-4
CDR3 length: 16
J gene: TRBJ2-5
D gene: TRBD2
clone size: -

CDR3 protein: CASRVGVDRTNEKLFF
CDR3 DNA: TGTGCCAGCAGGGTTGGTGTGGACAGGACTAATGAAAAACTGTTTTTT
V gene: TRBV5-6
CDR3 length: 16
J gene: TRBJ1-4
D gene: TRBD1
clone size: -

CDR3 protein: CASSQGRLGELFF
CDR3 DNA: TGTGCCAGCAGCCAAGGCCGCCTAGGGGAGCTGTTTTTT
V gene: TRBV3-1/TRBV3-2
CDR3 length: 13
J gene: TRBJ2-2
D gene: -
clone size: -

CDR3 protein: CASSEQGVRNNEQFF
CDR3 DNA: TGTGCCAGCAGTGAGCAGGGGGTAAGGAACAATGAGCAGTTCTTC
V gene: TRBV2
CDR3 length: 15
J gene: TRBJ2-1
D gene: TRBD1
clone size: -

CDR3 protein: CASSEQGKGNQPQHF
CDR3 DNA: TGTGCCAGCAGTGAACAGGGGAAGGGCAATCAGCCCCAGCATTTT
V gene: TRBV2
CDR3 length: 15
J gene: TRBJ1-5
D gene: -
clone size: -

CDR3 protein: CASSQDRGQEQYF
CDR3 DNA: TGCGCCAGCAGCCAAGACAGGGGGCAAGAGCAGTACTTC
V gene: TRBV4-1
CDR3 length: 13
J gene: TRBJ2-7
D gene: TRBD1
clone size: -

CDR3 protein: CASSIDSTGSKLFF
CDR3 DNA: TGTGCCAGTAGTATAGACTCCACAGGGAGCAAACTGTTTTTT
V gene: TRBV19
CDR3 length: 14
J gene: TRBJ1-4
D gene: -
clone size: -

CDR3 protein: CASSQDLRAEAFF
CDR3 DNA: TGTGCCAGCAGCCAAGATCTGAGGGCTGAAGCTTTCTTT
V gene: TRBV14
CDR3 length: 13
J gene: TRBJ1-1
D gene: -
clone size: -

CDR3 protein: CASSFSQRGSEQFF
CDR3 DNA: TGTGCCAGCAGCTTCTCCCAGCGGGGCAGTGAGCAGTTCTTC
V gene: TRBV7-2
CDR3 length: 14
J gene: TRBJ2-1
D gene: TRBD2
clone size: -

CDR3 protein: CASSLRDRGDTEAFF
CDR3 DNA: TGTGCCAGCAGCCTCCGGGACAGGGGGGACACTGAAGCTTTCTTT
V gene: TRBV3-1/TRBV3-2
CDR3 length: 15
J gene: TRBJ1-1
D gene: TRBD1
clone size: -

CDR3 protein: CAISESIASETQYF
CDR3 DNA: TGTGCCATCAGTGAGTCCATAGCTTCAGAGACCCAGTACTTC
V gene: TRBV10-3
CDR3 length: 14
J gene: TRBJ2-5
D gene: -
clone size: -

CDR3 protein: CASTPDPAGEQFF
CDR3 DNA: TGTGCCAGTACCCCCGACCCCGCAGGTGAGCAGTTCTTC
V gene: TRBV19
CDR3 length: 13
J gene: TRBJ2-1
D gene: -
clone size: -

CDR3 protein: CASSVGSGGAGKTQYF
CDR3 DNA: TGTGCCAGCAGCGTAGGTAGCGGGGGGGCCGGTAAGACCCAGTACTTC
V gene: TRBV9
CDR3 length: 16
J gene: TRBJ2-5
D gene: TRBD2
clone size: -

CDR3 protein: CASSYSTSGSYEQYF
CDR3 DNA: TGTGCCAGCAGTTACTCGACTAGCGGGTCCTACGAGCAGTACTTC
V gene: TRBV6-2/TRBV6-3
CDR3 length: 15
J gene: TRBJ2-7
D gene: TRBD2
clone size: -

CDR3 protein: CASSSQGYAAFF
CDR3 DNA: TGTGCCAGCAGCTCTCAGGGATACGCGGCTTTCTTT
V gene: TRBV11-2
CDR3 length: 12
J gene: TRBJ1-1
D gene: -
clone size: -

CDR3 protein: CASSQETGIRRGYTF
CDR3 DNA: TGCGCCAGCAGCCAGGAAACAGGGATTCGTCGTGGCTACACCTTC
V gene: TRBV4-3
CDR3 length: 15
J gene: TRBJ1-2
D gene: -
clone size: -

CDR3 protein: CASSLWGPHANTGELFF
CDR3 DNA: TGCGCCAGCAGCTTGTGGGGGCCTCACGCGAACACCGGGGAGCTGTTTTTT
V gene: TRBV5-1
CDR3 length: 17
J gene: TRBJ2-2
D gene: -
clone size: -

CDR3 protein: CASSLISSGAYEQFF
CDR3 DNA: TGTGCCAGCAGCTTAATATCTAGCGGGGCATATGAGCAGTTCTTC
V gene: TRBV7-3
CDR3 length: 15
J gene: TRBJ2-1
D gene: TRBD2
clone size: -

CDR3 protein: CASSLGGRGDGYTF
CDR3 DNA: TGCGCCAGCAGCTTGGGGGGCCGGGGGGATGGCTACACCTTC
V gene: TRBV5-1
CDR3 length: 14
J gene: TRBJ1-2
D gene: -
clone size: -

CDR3 protein: CASSLEGGTGELFF
CDR3 DNA: TGTGCCAGCAGCTTAGAGGGTGGCACCGGGGAGCTGTTTTTT
V gene: TRBV5-4
CDR3 length: 14
J gene: TRBJ2-2
D gene: -
clone size: -

CDR3 protein: CASSLPFRELFF
CDR3 DNA: TGTGCCAGCAGCTTACCTTTTCGGGAGCTGTTTTTT
V gene: TRBV11-2
CDR3 length: 12
J gene: TRBJ2-2
D gene: -
clone size: once

CDR3 protein: CASSPGTLETQYF
CDR3 DNA: TGTGCCAGCAGCCCTGGGACTTTAGAGACCCAGTACTTC
V gene: TRBV3-1/TRBV3-2
CDR3 length: 13
J gene: TRBJ2-5
D gene: -
clone size: -

CDR3 protein: CASSPTAGGNQPQHF
CDR3 DNA: TGTGCCAGCAGCCCAACCGCCGGGGGCAATCAGCCCCAGCATTTT
V gene: TRBV7-9
CDR3 length: 15
J gene: TRBJ1-5
D gene: -
clone size: once

CDR3 protein: CASSSRTDSSGNTIYF
CDR3 DNA: TGTGCCAGCAGCTCCCGGACAGATAGCTCTGGAAACACCATATATTTT
V gene: TRBV7-9
CDR3 length: 16
J gene: TRBJ1-3
D gene: -
clone size: once

CDR3 protein: CASSLVTSGGVGANVLTF
CDR3 DNA: TGTGCCAGCAGCTTGGTTACTAGCGGGGGCGTTGGGGCCAACGTCCTGACTTTC
V gene: TRBV5-4
CDR3 length: 18
J gene: TRBJ2-6
D gene: TRBD2
clone size: -

CDR3 protein: CASSQGLGNQPQHF
CDR3 DNA: TGTGCCAGCAGCCAGGGTCTCGGCAATCAGCCCCAGCATTTT
V gene: TRBV2
CDR3 length: 14
J gene: TRBJ1-5
D gene: -
clone size: -

CDR3 protein: CASSARLAGGQQFF
CDR3 DNA: TGTGCCAGCAGTGCCCGGCTAGCGGGGGGACAGCAGTTCTTC
V gene: TRBV25-1
CDR3 length: 14
J gene: TRBJ2-1
D gene: TRBD2
clone size: -

CDR3 protein: CAWRAMEPRADTQYF
CDR3 DNA: TGTGCCTGGAGGGCCATGGAACCTCGGGCAGATACGCAGTATTTT
V gene: TRBV30
CDR3 length: 15
J gene: TRBJ2-3
D gene: -
clone size: once

CDR3 protein: CASSRPGGNEQFF
CDR3 DNA: TGTGCCAGCAGCCGCCCAGGGGGCAATGAGCAGTTCTTC
V gene: TRBV14
CDR3 length: 13
J gene: TRBJ2-1
D gene: TRBD1
clone size: -

CDR3 protein: CSASVTGQIGAFF
CDR3 DNA: TGCAGTGCTAGTGTTACCGGCCAGATCGGGGCTTTCTTT
V gene: TRBV20-1
CDR3 length: 13
J gene: TRBJ1-1
D gene: -
clone size: once

CDR3 protein: CASSGEGGTEAFF
CDR3 DNA: TGCGCCAGCAGCGGTGAGGGGGGGACTGAAGCTTTCTTT
V gene: TRBV5-1
CDR3 length: 13
J gene: TRBJ1-1
D gene: -
clone size: -

CDR3 protein: CASSFHVGLSNQPQHF
CDR3 DNA: TGTGCCAGCAGTTTTCACGTAGGACTGAGCAATCAGCCCCAGCATTTT
V gene: TRBV6-6
CDR3 length: 16
J gene: TRBJ1-5
D gene: -
clone size: -

CDR3 protein: CASIRIIGQNSNEKLFF
CDR3 DNA: TGTGCCAGCATCCGGATTATTGGACAGAATTCTAATGAAAAACTGTTTTTT
V gene: TRBV5-4
CDR3 length: 17
J gene: TRBJ1-4
D gene: -
clone size: -

CDR3 protein: CASSFDRSTGELFF
CDR3 DNA: TGTGCCAGCAGCTTCGACAGAAGTACCGGGGAGCTGTTTTTT
V gene: TRBV5-6
CDR3 length: 14
J gene: TRBJ2-2
D gene: -
clone size: -

CDR3 protein: CASSEGGQYADTQYF
CDR3 DNA: TGCGCCAGCAGCGAGGGGGGGCAATATGCAGATACGCAGTATTTT
V gene: TRBV5-1
CDR3 length: 15
J gene: TRBJ2-3
D gene: -
clone size: few

CDR3 protein: CASSNRGRYNSPLHF
CDR3 DNA: TGTGCCAGTAGTAACAGGGGACGCTATAATTCACCCCTCCACTTT
V gene: TRBV19
CDR3 length: 15
J gene: TRBJ1-6
D gene: TRBD1
clone size: once

CDR3 protein: CASSIGKGVSYEQYF
CDR3 DNA: TGCGCCAGCAGCATCGGAAAGGGGGTCTCCTACGAGCAGTACTTC
V gene: TRBV5-1
CDR3 length: 15
J gene: TRBJ2-7
D gene: -
clone size: -

CDR3 protein: CSTEGGHEQYF
CDR3 DNA: TGCAGTACAGAGGGTGGCCACGAGCAGTACTTC
V gene: TRBV20-1
CDR3 length: 11
J gene: TRBJ2-7
D gene: -
clone size: -

CDR3 protein: CSASQQWSYEQYF
CDR3 DNA: TGCAGTGCTAGTCAACAGTGGTCCTACGAGCAGTACTTC
V gene: TRBV20-1
CDR3 length: 13
J gene: TRBJ2-7
D gene: -
clone size: -

CDR3 protein: CASSYQWNQPQHF
CDR3 DNA: TGTGCCAGCAGTTACCAGTGGAATCAGCCCCAGCATTTT
V gene: TRBV6-5
CDR3 length: 13
J gene: TRBJ1-5
D gene: -
clone size: -